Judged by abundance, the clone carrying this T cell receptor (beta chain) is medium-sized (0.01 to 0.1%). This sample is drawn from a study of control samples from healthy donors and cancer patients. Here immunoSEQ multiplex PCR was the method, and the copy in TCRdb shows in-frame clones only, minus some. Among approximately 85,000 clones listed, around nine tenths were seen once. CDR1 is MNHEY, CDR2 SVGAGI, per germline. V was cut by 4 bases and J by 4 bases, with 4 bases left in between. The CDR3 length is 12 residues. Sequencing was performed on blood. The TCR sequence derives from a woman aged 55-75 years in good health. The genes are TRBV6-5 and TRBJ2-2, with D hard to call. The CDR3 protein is CASSSSTGELFF. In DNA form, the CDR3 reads TGTGCCAGCAGTTCCAGCACCGGGGAGCTGTTTTTT.